The 20 T cell receptor beta chains in this list originate from one sample, sequenced in a study of T cells in Graves' hyperthyroidism and ophthalmopathy (dated by TCRdb to about 2019). The library was generated by multiplex PCR. The sequencing machine was an Illumina HiSeq 2000. TCR beta CDR3 regions were amplified from RNA transcripts. The first round of RT-PCR for the TCR CDR3 was performed with the HTBI primer set and the Qiagen OneStep RT-PCR kit. TCRdb redid the processing of the public reads, applying fastp at Q25 and MiXCR, and retained in-frame beta chains. Here each entry gathers all rows of one CDR3 protein and keeps the most common genes and DNA. Here the sample has 500,000 or so distinct CDR3 sequences; 17% occur a single time. Roughly a sixth of the sample goes to the ten largest clones. The sequencing sample was made of blood. These receptors were obtained from a woman younger than 35 with Graves' ophthalmopathy.

As for this clonotype: A much bigger clone sits one base away, suggesting this may be a read error. The chain is built from TRBV5-1 and TRBJ1-5; 10 bases are a match to TRBD1. The CDR3 sequence is 17 residues long. Germline-derived CDR1 and CDR2 are SGHRS and YFSETQ. In DNA, the CDR3 is TGCGCCAGCAGCTTGGGGGGCGACAGGGGGCGAAATCAGACCCAGCATTTT. This sequence encodes CASSLGGDRGRNQTQHF.

This clonotype was observed at least ten times. CDR3 nucleotide sequence: TGTGCCAGTAGTTCCTGGGACAGGGATGAAGCTTTCTTT. It specifies CASSSWDRDEAFF. This chain connects TRBV19 to TRBJ1-1; 9 positions match TRBD1. CDR1 is LNHDA and CDR2 is SQIVND in the germline V gene (reference sequence). The CDR3 has 13 residues. Losses at the gene ends were 5 bases for V and 7 bases for J; bases not matched to a gene: 5.

This clonotype was counted only a few times. The V call is TRBV20-1, the J call TRBJ1-6; D ambiguous. Trimming pared 6 bases from V and 6 bases from J, leaving 18 bases between. The length of the CDR3 is 15 residues. Germline V gene sequence: CDR1 DFQATT, CDR2 SNEGSKA (reference sequence). This CDR3 is CSAPGEAPSNSPLHF. CDR3 coding DNA: TGCAGTGCCCCGGGCGAAGCCCCTAGTAATTCACCCCTCCACTTT.

Concerning this clonotype: It may be a read error: a sequence one base away is much more abundant. The chain has TRBV30 and TRBJ1-2; TRBD1 is a possible D gene (5 bases). Germline V CDR1 and CDR2: GTSNPN, SVGIG (reference sequence). Trimming stripped 5 bases from V and 2 bases from J, with 9 bases between. The CDR3 covers 12 residues. CDR3: CAWDSGNYGYTF. The CDR3 nucleotides are TGTGCCTGGGACTCAGGGAACTATGGCTACACCTTC.

This clonotype appeared a few times. The chain recombines TRBV6-1 with TRBJ2-7; D unclear. Germline-derived CDR1 and CDR2 are MNHNS and SASEGT. Between the trimmed V and J ends, which lost 7 bases and 6 bases, there was a span of 13 bases. The CDR3 runs 12 residues. The CDR3, as DNA: TGTGCCAGCACGTCCCCCGGTGGCGAGCAGTACTTC. Translation gives CASTSPGGEQYF.

This clonotype appeared a few times. The rearrangement joins TRBV4-1 to TRBJ2-1, with 7 bases identical to TRBD2. The germline gives CDR1 MGHRA, CDR2 YSYEKL. Losses at the gene ends were 0 bases for V and 10 bases for J; bases not matched to a gene: 0. CDR3 length equals 12 residues. The CDR3 coding sequence is TGCGCCAGCAGCCAAGATAGCGGGGAGCAGTTCTTC. It translates to CASSQDSGEQFF.

V and J are TRBV7-6 and TRBJ2-3; the match to TRBD2 covers 15 bases. Germline V gene data show CDR1 as SGHVS and CDR2 as FNYEAQ. CDR3 length: 18 amino acids. V shed 3 bases, J shed 4 bases, and the junction held 8 bases outside the gene matches. CDR3 coding DNA: TGTGCCAGCAGCTTCGGACTAGCGGGGGGGAAGGAAGCAGATACGCAGTATTTT. As protein: CASSFGLAGGKEADTQYF.

There are a few counts of this clonotype. The chain uses TRBV5-1 and TRBJ2-7; 10 bases fit TRBD1. This CDR3 is 15 amino acids long. Germline V gene sequence: CDR1 SGHRS, CDR2 YFSETQ. Losses at the gene ends were 3 bases for V and 4 bases for J; bases not matched to a gene: 7. CDR3 residues: CASSSPGQGWYEQYF. CDR3 coding DNA: TGCGCCAGCAGCTCACCGGGACAGGGGTGGTACGAGCAGTACTTC.

This clonotype has ten or more counts. The rearrangement links TRBV7-2 to TRBJ2-3; D perhaps matches TRBD2 (5 bases). CDR1 SGHTA and CDR2 FQGNSA come from the germline V gene. This CDR3 contains 15 residues. Trimming took off 5 bases at V and 4 bases at J, with 16 bases between the two ends. CDR3 bases: TGTGCCAGCAGCGACCGGGGTTGGATAGCAGATACGCAGTATTTT. Its protein is CASSDRGWIADTQYF.

At least ten counts were recorded for this clonotype. The V call is TRBV12-3 or TRBV12-4, the J call TRBJ1-1, with TRBD1 matching 8 bases. Trimming took 2 bases from V and 6 from J; bases not matched to a gene: 5. CDR3 length equals 14 residues. CDR3: CASSLWGQESEAFF. CDR3 DNA sequence: TGTGCCAGCAGTTTATGGGGACAGGAGTCTGAAGCTTTCTTT.

There are many counts of this clonotype. The gene calls are TRBV5-1 and TRBJ2-1, with 9 bases that match TRBD2. With V trimmed by 4 bases and J by 7 bases, 9 bases remained unmatched. This CDR3 has 15 residues. CDR1 SGHRS and CDR2 YFSETQ come from the germline V gene. The CDR3 DNA reads TGCGCCAGCAGCACCACGGGGCTAGCGGGAAATGAGCAGTTCTTC. Its translation is CASSTTGLAGNEQFF. The full variable domain, with the rest looked up from reference TRBV5-1 and TRBJ2-1, is KAGVTQTPRYLIKTRGQQVTLSCSPISGHRSVSWYQQTPGQGLQFLFEYFSETQRNKGNFPGRFSGRQFSNSRSEMNVSTLELGDSALYLCASSTTGLAGNEQFFGPGTRLTVL.

This clonotype occurred a few times. V is TRBV5-1 and J is TRBJ2-3; 7 nucleotides match TRBD2. V shed 0 bases and J 4 bases; nucleotides not matched to a gene: 5. Germline values: CDR1 SGHRS, CDR2 YFSETQ. The CDR3 has 15 amino acids. The CDR3 here is CASSLGGGGSDTQYF. The CDR3 nucleotides read TGCGCCAGCAGCTTGGGCGGGGGAGGGTCAGATACGCAGTATTTT.

This clonotype was recorded at least ten times. The J gene is TRBJ2-3, the V gene TRBV20-1; no firm D call. The CDR3 spans 15 residues. Trimming removed 6 bases at V and 0 bases at J, with 16 bases between. Germline loops: CDR1 DFQATT, CDR2 SNEGSKA (reference sequence). As DNA, the CDR3 is TGCAGTGCCCTCACCCCCCCAGTGAGCACAGATACGCAGTATTTT. This gives the protein CSALTPPVSTDTQYF.

This clonotype was counted at least ten times. This sequence joins TRBV28 and TRBJ1-5, with 9 bases that match TRBD1. With 6 bases clipped from V and 7 bases from J, the junction kept 10 bases outside the gene matches. Germline lookup yields CDR1 MDHEN and CDR2 SYDVKM. The CDR3 extends over 15 amino acids. The CDR3 coding sequence is TGTGCCAGCAGACCGCCGGGACAGGGAGGACAGCCCCAGCATTTT. It specifies CASRPPGQGGQPQHF.

Of note for this clonotype: Being one base from a much bigger clone, this may be a read error. This rearrangement joins TRBV20-1 to TRBJ2-3; 11 bases align to TRBD2. Germline V gene lookup returns CDR1 DFQATT and CDR2 SNEGSKA (reference sequence). Trimming cost V 6 bases and J 4 bases; bases outside gene matches: 6. The CDR3 totals 14 residues. This CDR3 reads CSASTSGGSDTQYF. The DNA for the CDR3 is TGCAGTGCCAGCACTAGCGGGGGCTCAGATACGCAGTATTTT.

J is TRBJ1-6 and V is TRBV6-5; weak D call: TRBD1 (6 bases). This CDR3 spans 19 amino acids. Trimming cost V 1 base and J 2 bases, with 18 bases left between them. Germline V gives CDR1 MNHEY, CDR2 SVGAGI. CDR3 in amino acids: CASSYFRQARGTYNSPLHF. The CDR3 DNA follows: TGTGCCAGCAGTTACTTCCGACAGGCCAGAGGGACCTATAATTCACCCCTCCACTTT.

This clonotype was counted ten times or more. The chain links TRBV6-2 or TRBV6-3 to TRBJ1-2; 7 bases match TRBD1. The junction had 7 bases not matched to a gene; V was cut back by 8 bases and J by 4 bases. The V gene's germline CDR1 is MNHEY and CDR2 SVGEGT. The CDR3 extends over 13 amino acids. CDR3 nucleotides: TGTGCCAGCGTCACCCAGGGGGTCTATGGCTACACCTTC. It specifies CASVTQGVYGYTF.

This clonotype was detected many times. CDR3: CASSLERCGRAVDEQFF. Written as DNA, the CDR3 is TGTGCCAGCAGCTTAGAACGGTGCGGGAGGGCCGTGGATGAGCAGTTCTTC. This chain uses TRBV11-3 with TRBJ2-1; 9 bases fit TRBD2. The V gene's germline CDR1 is SGHNT and CDR2 YENEEA. J lost 8 bases, V lost 0 bases, and 11 bases had no gene match. CDR3 length: 17 amino acids.

The table lists this clonotype with many counts. The genes are TRBV11-3 and TRBJ2-1, with TRBD1 as a possible D gene (6 bases). This CDR3 is built from 16 residues. Germline V gene lookup returns CDR1 SGHNT and CDR2 YENEEA. Trimming cost V 5 bases and J 7 bases, with 21 bases left between them. CDR3 nucleotide sequence: TGTGCCAGCAGCCCGTCAAGTATGGCAGGGGCTAATGAGCAGTTCTTC. Translation: CASSPSSMAGANEQFF. The full variable domain, rest sourced from reference TRBV11-3 and TRBJ2-1, is EAGVVQSPRYKIIEKKQPVAFWCNPISGHNTLYWYLQNLGQGPELLIRYENEEAVDDSQLPKDRFSAERLKGVDSTLKIQPAELGDSAVYLCASSPSSMAGANEQFFGPGTRLTVL.

This clonotype was recorded a few times. J is TRBJ2-5 and V is TRBV30, with D possibly matching TRBD2 (5 bases). Trimming removed 3 bases at V and 5 bases at J, with 10 bases between. The CDR3 runs to 12 residues. The germline CDR1 and CDR2 sequences are GTSNPN and SVGIG (reference sequence). In DNA, the CDR3 is TGTGCCTGGAGCCCCCCGGGGGAGACCCAGTACTTC. Residues: CAWSPPGETQYF. Together with reference TRBV30 and TRBJ2-5, the CDR3 gives the full variable domain: SQTIHQWPATLVQPVGSPLSLECTVEGTSNPNLYWYRQAAGRGLQLLFYSVGIGQISSEVPQNLSASRPQDRQFILSSKKLLLSDSGFYLCAWSPPGETQYFGPGTRLLVL.